Presented here are 24 T cell receptor beta chains from one specimen sequenced in a study of tissue T cells after allogeneic stem cell transplantation. Specified time point: mouse harvest day 14 after allogeneic transplant. Each mouse received 10^7 T-cell-depleted marrow cells plus 10^6 splenic CD5+ T cells by tail vein. Assay used: immunoSEQ multiplex PCR; TCRdb lists only in-frame clones, some missing. This sample has approximately 1,500 clones, with less than 55% found just once. The sequenced sample consisted of spleen. The origin of the receptors is a female BALB/c mouse given C57BL/6 T cells with graft-versus-host disease after an allogeneic hematopoietic cell transplant.

About this clone: Germline and genes: mouse. The DNA read from the CDR3 is TGTGCCAGCGGTGAACAGTCCTATGAACAGTAC. Translating gives CASGEQSYEQY. The entire CDR3 is CASGEQSYEQYF. The rearrangement joins TRBV13-2 to TRBJ2-7; no reliable D call. The sequenced fragment ends 1 residue before the CDR3 boundary, so the rest is inferred from the germline J gene. CDR1 is NNHNN and CDR2 is SYGAGS in the germline V gene (reference sequence). V was trimmed by 2 bases and J by 1 base, leaving 4 bases between them. The CDR3 totals 12 residues.

Concerning this clone itself: These gene names are mouse names. The read terminates 1 residue before the CDR3 end, so the remaining end is supplied by the germline J gene. The chain recombines TRBV12-1 with TRBJ2-3, with 11 bases lining up with TRBD2. Germline V gene sequence: CDR1 SGHSN, CDR2 HYEKVE. V shed 4 bases, J shed 3 bases, and the junction held 2 bases outside the gene matches. CDR3 length: 14 amino acids. The DNA read from the CDR3 is TGTGCCAGCTCCCGGACTGGGGGGGCAGAAACGCTGTAT. Its translation is CASSRTGGAETLY. The full CDR3 protein reads CASSRTGGAETLYF.

In this sample, this clone turned up a few times. Mouse names are used for the genes. The DNA ends 1 residue before the CDR3 does, and the rest of the CDR3 is filled in from the germline J gene. V is TRBV19 and J is TRBJ1-1; 7 positions agree with TRBD1. CDR3 size: 11 residues. In germline, CDR1 is FNHDT, CDR2 SITEND (reference sequence). With 7 bases clipped from V and 6 bases from J, the junction kept 3 bases outside the gene matches. This CDR3 reads CASATGAEVFF. The part of the CDR3 DNA that was read is TGTGCCAGCGCTACAGGGGCAGAAGTCTTC.

This clone was seen only a few times. The germline and genes are mouse ones. The read stops 1 residue short of the end of the CDR3; the missing end is completed from the germline J gene. V usage is TRBV13-3 and J usage is TRBJ2-3; TRBD1 aligns across 7 bases. From germline, CDR1 is NNHDY and CDR2 SYVADS. The CDR3 consists of 15 residues. With 1 base clipped from V and 2 bases from J, the junction kept 4 bases outside the gene matches. CDR3 region: CASSDSRGFAETLYF. The sequenced part of the CDR3 DNA is TGTGCCAGCAGTGATAGCAGGGGGTTTGCAGAAACGCTGTAT.

Note on this clone: Gene and germline names: mouse. The sequenced fragment ends 1 residue before the CDR3 boundary, so the rest is inferred from the germline J gene. V gene TRBV15 combines with J gene TRBJ2-2; perhaps TRBD1 as D (6 bases). Trimming stripped 3 bases from V and 1 base from J, with 9 bases between. Per germline, CDR1 SGHND and CDR2 FRSKSL. This CDR3 has 15 amino acids. CDR3: CASSLGTKNTGQLYF. The CDR3 DNA, read in part, is TGTGCCAGCAGTTTGGGGACAAAAAACACCGGGCAGCTCTAC.

By sample fraction, this clone is medium-sized. Genes and germline are mouse. The read terminates 1 residue ahead of where the CDR3 ends, so the germline J gene completes it. V and J are TRBV24 and TRBJ2-7, with TRBD2 matching 10 bases. Trimming cost V 0 bases and J 3 bases; bases outside gene matches: 2. Germline CDR1 KGHTA, CDR2 FRNEEI. This CDR3 has 15 amino acids. CDR3: CASSLYHWGGYEQYF. CDR3 bases read: TGTGCCAGCAGTCTGTATCACTGGGGGGGCTATGAACAGTAC.

In regard to this clone: The gene symbols are mouse symbols. The CDR3 goes on 1 residue after the read ends, and that part is filled in from the germline J gene. The genes are TRBV12-1 and TRBJ2-3; TRBD2 agrees at 12 bases. This CDR3 is 14 amino acids long. Germline-derived CDR1 and CDR2 are SGHSN and HYEKVE. The sequenced part of the CDR3 DNA is TGTGCAGCTCCCGGGACTGGGGGGGCAGAAACGCTGTAT. This sequence encodes CAAPGTGGAETLY. The entire CDR3 reads CAAPGTGGAETLYF.

About this clone: Mouse germline and gene names are used. The sequence runs out 1 residue before the end of the CDR3; the remainder is reconstructed from the germline J gene. The J gene is TRBJ2-5, the V gene TRBV1; the match to TRBD2 covers 10 bases. Germline V CDR1 and CDR2: NSQYPW, LRSPGD (reference sequence). The CDR3 length is 15 residues. J gave up 2 bases and V 3 bases, and 2 bases lay outside the gene matches. This CDR3 is CTCSARTGGQDTQYF. The CDR3 DNA, read in part, is TGCACCTGCAGTGCCCGGACTGGGGGCCAAGACACCCAGTAC.

This clone is large. The listed genes are named as in mouse. The CDR3 end lies 1 residue beyond the end of the read and is filled in from the germline J gene. The chain carries TRBV13-1 and TRBJ2-1; no definite D call. The germline V gene encodes CDR1 NSHNY and CDR2 SYGAGN. Trimming shortened V by 0 bases and J by 3 bases, and 4 bases separated the two germline ends. The CDR3 length is 13 residues. CDR3 loop: CASSDESYAEQFF. The sequenced CDR3 bases are TGTGCCAGCAGTGATGAGAGCTATGCTGAGCAGTTC.

This clone was detected only a few times. Genes and germline are mouse. The read ends 1 residue early relative to the CDR3; the germline J gene fills the gap. The V call is TRBV13-1, the J call TRBJ1-6; 10 nucleotides line up with TRBD1. TRBJ1-6 is an ORF for which the function is uncertain. This CDR3 spans 15 amino acids. Unmatched junction bases numbered 4, after V lost 0 bases and J lost 10 bases. In germline, CDR1 is NSHNY, CDR2 SYGAGN. CDR3 sequence reads: CASSDGQGARSPLYF. The covered CDR3 bases are TGTGCCAGCAGTGATGGACAGGGGGCGAGGTCGCCCCTCTAC.

The table lists this clone with a few counts. Germline and genes: mouse. Sequencing ends 1 residue short of the CDR3 end; the germline J gene provides the rest. This rearrangement joins TRBV24 to TRBJ2-7; 10 bases align to TRBD1. Germline CDR1 and CDR2: KGHTA and FRNEEI. The length of the CDR3 is 13 residues. Trimming cost V 6 bases and J 3 bases; bases outside gene matches: 2. The chain's CDR3 is CASRRTGGYEQYF. The sequenced CDR3 bases are TGTGCCAGCAGGCGGACAGGGGGCTATGAACAGTAC.

This clone was seen a few times. The gene names here belong to mouse. The observed sequence ends 1 residue before the CDR3 terminus, with the missing tail filled in from the germline J gene. The V gene is TRBV4, the J gene TRBJ2-5; 10 nucleotides agree with TRBD2. V dropped 5 bases and J dropped 3; count of bases not matched to a gene: 2. The germline V gene encodes CDR1 LGHDT and CDR2 YNNKQL (reference sequence). The CDR3 runs to 14 residues. The CDR3 DNA, read in part, is TGTGCCAGCAGCCCGGACTGGGGGCAAGACACCCAGTAC. Translated: CASSPDWGQDTQY. The CDR3 reads in full as CASSPDWGQDTQYF.

Note on this clone: Gene names refer to mouse genes. Read coverage stops 1 residue before the CDR3 terminus; the germline J gene supplies the remainder. The chain is built from TRBV13-1 and TRBJ1-1, with D perhaps TRBD1 (6 bases). This CDR3 region has 15 residues. Germline V gene sequence: CDR1 NSHNY, CDR2 SYGAGN. Trimming cost V 1 base and J 1 base, with 11 bases left between them. The CDR3 sequence is CASSDNRAGNTEVFF. CDR3 bases read: TGTGCCAGCAGTGATAACAGGGCGGGAAACACAGAAGTCTTC.

Judged by abundance, this clone is medium-sized (0.01 to 0.1%). Genes and germline are mouse. The read terminates 1 residue ahead of where the CDR3 ends, so the germline J gene completes it. The chain uses TRBV12-1 and TRBJ2-7; D might be TRBD2 (6 bases). Trimming pared 3 bases from V and 1 base from J, leaving 12 bases between. The CDR3 has 14 amino acids. The V gene's germline CDR1 is SGHSN and CDR2 HYEKVE. The chain's CDR3 is CASSIGTFSYEQYF. The sequenced part of the CDR3 DNA is TGTGCCAGCTCTATCGGGACTTTTTCCTATGAACAGTAC.

This clone was detected only a few times. The germline and genes are mouse ones. The CDR3 end is not reached by the read, which stops 1 residue before it; the germline J gene fills it in. V is TRBV13-1 and J is TRBJ2-1; 8 bases align to TRBD1. V was clipped by 3 bases and J by 7 bases; unmatched bases: 3. Germline CDR1 is NSHNY and CDR2 is SYGAGN. This CDR3 is 13 amino acids long. Incomplete CDR3 DNA: TGTGCCAGCAGTGGACAGGGGAGGGCTGAGCAGTTC. It specifies CASSGQGRAEQF. The CDR3 in its entirety is CASSGQGRAEQFF.

Relative to its sample, this clone is large. Gene names refer to mouse genes. The DNA ends 1 residue before the CDR3 does, and the rest of the CDR3 is filled in from the germline J gene. V gene TRBV3 combines with J gene TRBJ2-1, with TRBD2 matching over 10 bases. The length of the CDR3 is 15 residues. The germline V gene has CDR1 SNHLY and CDR2 FYNGKV (reference sequence). V shed 5 bases and J 7 bases; nucleotides not matched to a gene: 8. CDR3 sequence reads: CASSPSGGALAEQFF. The CDR3 bases that were read are TGTGCCAGCAGCCCCTCTGGGGGGGCGCTGGCTGAGCAGTTC.

In regard to this clone: The genes and germline here are from mouse. The read falls 1 residue short of the CDR3 end, and the missing part is taken from the germline J gene. The chain joins TRBV5 to TRBJ2-7; 11 bases map to TRBD1. This CDR3 contains 14 residues. In germline, CDR1 is LGHNA, CDR2 YNLKQL (reference sequence). The J segment lost 7 bases and the V segment lost 1 base, leaving 3 bases of the junction unmatched. The part of the CDR3 DNA that was read is TGTGCCAGCAGCCAAGTGGGACAGGGGGGGGAACAGTAC. The encoded protein is CASSQVGQGGEQY. The entire CDR3 sequence reads CASSQVGQGGEQYF.

By share of the sample, this clone is medium-sized (0.01 to 0.1%). These gene names are mouse names. With the read ending 1 residue before the CDR3 end, the germline J gene is used to fill in that end. This sequence joins TRBV16 and TRBJ2-7; 7 bases agree with TRBD2. Germline values: CDR1 SGHSA, CDR2 FRNQAP. The CDR3 loop spans 14 amino acids. Losses at the gene ends were 0 bases for V and 4 bases for J; bases not matched to a gene: 3. The DNA read from the CDR3 is TGTGCAAGCAGCTTAGATTCTGGGGGTTATGAACAGTAC. As protein: CASSLDSGGYEQY. The complete CDR3 protein is CASSLDSGGYEQYF.

By frequency in the sample, this clone is hyperexpanded (1% or more). The genes are named according to mouse. The read stops 1 residue short of the end of the CDR3; the missing end is completed from the germline J gene. J is TRBJ2-2 and V is TRBV4; TRBD1 matches 9 bases. The V and J ends lost 5 bases and 2 bases, in that order; junction bases with no gene match: 0. The CDR3 spans 14 residues. Germline values: CDR1 LGHDT, CDR2 YNNKQL (reference sequence). The sequenced CDR3 bases are TGTGCCAGCAGCGGGACAGGGAACACCGGGCAGCTCTAC. Its protein product is CASSGTGNTGQLY. The whole CDR3 region reads CASSGTGNTGQLYF. Variable domain in full (rest from reference TRBV4 and TRBJ2-2): ETAVFQTPNYHVTQVGNEVSFNCKQTLGHDTMYWYKQDSKKLLKIMFSYNNKQLIVNETVPRRFSPQSSDKAHLNLRIKSVEPEDSAVYLCASSGTGNTGQLYFGEGSKLTVL.

Concerning this clone: The genes and germline here are from mouse. Read data end 1 residue before the CDR3 end; the end is taken from the germline J gene. This chain links TRBV3 with TRBJ1-4; TRBD1 matches at 8 bases. The V gene's germline CDR1 is SNHLY and CDR2 FYNGKV (reference sequence). V lost 8 bases and J lost 2; bases outside the gene matches: 4. The CDR3 has 14 amino acids. CDR3 in amino acids: CASYGQGSNERLFF. Incomplete CDR3 DNA: TGTGCCAGCTATGGACAGGGATCCAACGAAAGATTATTT.

A note on this clone: The gene names given are mouse names. Read sequence stops 1 residue before the CDR3 end, and the germline J gene provides the missing end. The chain joins TRBV3 to TRBJ2-7; the match to TRBD2 covers 13 bases. CDR1 is SNHLY, CDR2 FYNGKV, per germline (reference sequence). The CDR3 sequence is 15 residues long. V shed 6 bases and J 3 bases; nucleotides not matched to a gene: 5. Partial CDR3 DNA: TGTGCCAGCAGTTGGGACTGGGGGGGGTTCTATGAACAGTAC. The encoded protein is CASSWDWGGFYEQY. The full CDR3 reads CASSWDWGGFYEQYF.

Turning to this clone: Here the gene names and germline are mouse. The read ends 1 residue shy of where the CDR3 ends; the end is completed using the germline J gene. The chain uses TRBV4 and TRBJ2-5, with 14 bases that match TRBD2. Germline trimming cut 8 bases from V and 4 bases from J; bases unmatched to any gene: 8. CDR1 is LGHDT and CDR2 is YNNKQL in the germline V gene (reference sequence). The CDR3 has 16 residues. The CDR3: CASGGGLGGREDTQYF. Partial CDR3 DNA: TGTGCCAGCGGTGGGGGACTGGGGGGGCGCGAAGACACCCAGTAC.

This clone has a single count. These gene names are mouse names. The CDR3 end is not reached by the read, which stops 1 residue before it; the germline J gene fills it in. The gene calls are TRBV26 and TRBJ1-1; 9 bases are shared with TRBD1. This CDR3 contains 13 residues. V was pared by 5 bases and J by 4 bases, with 2 bases of the junction left unmatched. Germline V lookup: CDR1 KGHPV, CDR2 FQNQEV (reference sequence). The part of the CDR3 DNA that was read is TGTGCCAGCAGTACGACAGGGGGCACAGAAGTCTTC. This sequence encodes CASSTTGGTEVF. The CDR3, in full, reads CASSTTGGTEVFF.

By sample share, this clone is medium-sized (0.01 to 0.1%). Each gene name is a mouse one. The CDR3 end lies 1 residue beyond the end of the read and is filled in from the germline J gene. The J gene is TRBJ2-5, the V gene TRBV13-1; possible D gene TRBD1, 6 bases. Germline V gene lookup returns CDR1 NSHNY and CDR2 SYGAGN. The CDR3 length is 15 residues. Deletions cut 0 bases from V and 3 bases from J, with 11 bases between. The CDR3 sequence: CASSDAPGEQDTQYF. The CDR3 DNA, read in part, is TGTGCCAGCAGTGATGCGCCAGGGGAGCAAGACACCCAGTAC.